The next 28 T cell receptor beta chains were all read from a single sample in a study of blood T cell repertoires in COVID-19. Libraries were prepared by immunoSEQ multiplex PCR; TCRdb keeps only in-frame clonotypes and omits some of them. Of under 110,000 clones listed, 91% are singletons. The sample comprised peripheral blood. These receptors originate from a man over 45 with acute or convalescent COVID-19.

Only one count was recorded for this clone. The V gene is TRBV9, the J gene TRBJ2-5; the D gene is possibly TRBD2 (5 bases). The CDR3 runs 14 residues. V lost 0 bases to trimming and J lost 8 bases, with 14 bases between them. Germline loops: CDR1 SGDLS, CDR2 YYNGEE. This chain's CDR3 is CASSVGAAQVTQYF. The CDR3 bases are TGTGCCAGCAGCGTAGGAGCGGCCCAAGTCACCCAGTACTTC.

This CDR3 is CASSQADRTPYEQYF. In DNA, the CDR3 is TGTGCCAGCAGCCAAGCCGACAGGACTCCCTACGAGCAGTACTTC. The J gene is TRBJ2-7, the V gene TRBV3-1 (or the pseudogene TRBV3-2); tentative D call: TRBD1 (6 bases). Trimming took 1 base from V and 2 from J, leaving 12 bases between them. Germline CDR1 reads LGHDT; CDR2 reads YNNKEL (reference sequence). The CDR3 contains 15 residues.

The chain uses TRBV3-1 (or the pseudogene TRBV3-2) and TRBJ2-1, with 12 bases aligning to TRBD2. Germline trimming cut 2 bases from V and 7 bases from J; bases unmatched to any gene: 3. The CDR3 contains 15 residues. Germline V lookup: CDR1 LGHDT, CDR2 YNNKEL (reference sequence). The CDR3 sequence: CASSQTSGGNNEQFF. The DNA of the CDR3 is TGTGCCAGCAGCCAAACTAGCGGGGGGAATAATGAGCAGTTCTTC.

The V and J genes are TRBV6-5 and TRBJ2-7; 8 bases agree with TRBD2. V lost 6 bases to trimming and J lost 2 bases; unmatched junction nucleotides: 9. Per the germline V gene, CDR1 is MNHEY and CDR2 is SVGAGI. CDR3 length: 15 amino acids. The CDR3 spells CASRAYSGNPYEQYF. In DNA, the CDR3 is TGTGCCAGCAGGGCTTATAGCGGGAACCCCTACGAGCAGTACTTC.

V and J are TRBV5-4 and TRBJ1-1; 7 bases line up with TRBD1. This CDR3 is built from 13 residues. Unmatched junction bases numbered 3, after V lost 0 bases and J lost 7 bases. CDR1 and CDR2 (germline): SGHNT, YYREEE (reference sequence). CDR3 residues: CASSLDRGFEAFF. CDR3 DNA sequence: TGTGCCAGCAGCTTGGACAGGGGATTTGAAGCTTTCTTT. Using reference TRBV5-4 and TRBJ1-1 for the parts outside the CDR3, the full variable domain is ETGVTQSPTHLIKTRGQQVTLRCSSQSGHNTVSWYQQALGQGPQFIFQYYREEENGRGNFPPRFSGLQFPNYSSELNVNALELDDSALYLCASSLDRGFEAFFGQGTRLTVV.

This chain connects TRBV21-1 to TRBJ1-2; the DNA was not compared with TRBD1, the D call given in the table. TRBV21-1 is tagged as a pseudogene. CDR3 length: 15 residues. CDR3 protein: CASSKEGDGSYGYTF. CDR3 DNA sequence: TGTGCCAGCAGCAAAGAGGGGGACGGCTCATATGGCTACACCTTC.

The rearrangement uses TRBV2 and TRBJ1-1; weak D call: TRBD1 (5 bases). This CDR3 has 13 amino acids. The germline V gene encodes CDR1 SNHLY and CDR2 FYNNEI. V was pared by 5 bases and J by 1 base, with 8 bases between. The CDR3 sequence is CASSSGGNTEAFF. DNA for the CDR3: TGTGCCAGCAGTTCCGGGGGGAACACTGAAGCTTTCTTT.

V gene TRBV7-9 combines with J gene TRBJ1-6; D remains ambiguous. CDR1 is SEHNR and CDR2 is FQNEAQ in the germline V gene (reference sequence). V was pared by 1 base and J by 4 bases, with 17 bases between. The CDR3 consists of 18 residues. CDR3 residues: CASSLVPAGTVYNSPLHF. The DNA of the CDR3 is TGTGCCAGCAGCTTAGTCCCGGCAGGCACTGTTTATAATTCACCCCTCCACTTT.

V usage is TRBV14 and J usage is TRBJ1-1; perhaps TRBD1 as D (6 bases). Germline values: CDR1 SGHDN, CDR2 FVKESK. Between the trimmed V and J ends, which lost 5 bases and 1 base, there was a span of 11 bases. CDR3 size: 14 residues. This chain's CDR3 is CASSSRTANTEAFF. The CDR3 bases are TGTGCCAGCAGCTCACGGACAGCGAACACTGAAGCTTTCTTT.

This sequence joins TRBV21-1 and TRBJ1-5; no check of the table's D call, TRBD1, against the DNA was made. TRBV21-1 is recorded as a pseudogene. The CDR3 contains 16 residues. CDR3 sequence reads: CASSKRPRVGSQPQHF. The CDR3, as DNA: TGTGCCAGCAGCAAACGGCCCAGGGTAGGTTCTCAGCCCCAGCATTTT.

CDR3 nucleotides: TGTGCCAGCAGCCCTCGGGACAGGGCACTCAGCTCTGGAAACACCATATATTTT. It is translated as CASSPRDRALSSGNTIYF. The gene calls are TRBV3-1 (or the pseudogene TRBV3-2) and TRBJ1-3, with 9 bases fitting TRBD1. Trimming removed 4 bases from V and 0 bases from J; junction bases left unmatched: 10. Germline lookup yields CDR1 LGHDT and CDR2 YNNKEL (reference sequence). CDR3 length equals 18 residues.

A single count supports this clone. This rearrangement joins TRBV3-1 (or the pseudogene TRBV3-2) to TRBJ1-2; D gene ambiguous. The V gene lost 8 bases and the J gene lost 8 bases, with 18 bases spanning the gap. Germline V gene sequence: CDR1 LGHDT, CDR2 YNNKEL (reference sequence). The CDR3 is made up of 13 amino acids. CDR3 sequence reads: CASRGSGGRGYTF. The CDR3 nucleotides read TGTGCCAGCCGAGGGTCCGGAGGCCGGGGCTACACCTTC.

The chain couples TRBV10-3 to TRBJ2-2, with D possibly being TRBD1 (6 bases). The V gene lost 3 bases and the J gene lost 7 bases, with 15 bases spanning the gap. The CDR3 is 15 residues long. CDR1 ENHRY and CDR2 SYGVKD come from the germline V gene. The DNA of the CDR3 is TGTGCCATCAGTGAAGTCACAGGGTCTAACGGGGAGCTGTTTTTT. Residues: CAISEVTGSNGELFF.

The chain recombines TRBV9 with TRBJ2-3; 9 bases line up with TRBD2. Germline V gene data show CDR1 as SGDLS and CDR2 as YYNGEE. Trimming cost V 4 bases and J 2 bases; bases outside gene matches: 8. The CDR3 loop spans 16 amino acids. The CDR3 DNA follows: TGTGCCAGCAGCCATGGCGGGGGGGACACCACAGATACGCAGTATTTT. Amino acid sequence: CASSHGGGDTTDTQYF.

The chain has TRBV6-5 and TRBJ2-3; TRBD1 is a possible D gene (5 bases). CDR3 length: 14 residues. The germline V gene has CDR1 MNHEY and CDR2 SVGAGI. Trimming removed 5 bases from V and 5 bases from J, with 14 bases in between. CDR3 residues: CASSPGFPGDTQYF. The DNA of the CDR3 is TGTGCCAGCAGTCCAGGGTTTCCAGGAGATACGCAGTATTTT.

V and J are TRBV29-1 and TRBJ1-2, with TRBD1 identical over 9 bases. The CDR3 length is 15 residues. The germline V gene has CDR1 SQVTM and CDR2 ANQGSEA. With V trimmed by 3 bases and J by 7 bases, 12 bases remained unmatched. The CDR3 loop is CSVDMTGGATGGYTF. DNA of the CDR3: TGCAGCGTTGATATGACAGGGGGGGCTACGGGTGGCTACACCTTC.

Only one count was recorded for this clone. The J gene is TRBJ2-5, the V gene TRBV12-3 or TRBV12-4; the match to TRBD2 covers 11 bases. V shed 6 bases and J 9 bases; nucleotides not matched to a gene: 6. There are 13 residues in the CDR3. The CDR3 loop is CASRPSGGTSQYF. The CDR3 DNA sequence: TGTGCCAGCAGACCTAGCGGGGGGACGTCCCAGTACTTC.

The chain uses TRBV2 and TRBJ2-7; 7 bases fit TRBD1. There are 13 residues in the CDR3. V was clipped by 4 bases and J by 2 bases; unmatched bases: 2. CDR1 is SNHLY and CDR2 is FYNNEI in the germline V gene. DNA for the CDR3: TGTGCCAGCAGTGTGGACAGGACCTACGAGCAGTACTTC. Translation gives CASSVDRTYEQYF.

Here the CDR3 DNA reads TGCGCCAGCAGCCAACCTGGGGGAGGAGAGACCCAGTACTTC. Translated: CASSQPGGGETQYF. V and J are TRBV4-1 and TRBJ2-5, with D maybe TRBD2 (6 bases). Germline values: CDR1 MGHRA, CDR2 YSYEKL. This CDR3 has 14 amino acids. The V end was cut by 2 bases, the J end by 4 bases, with 11 bases between.

The rearrangement joins TRBV20-1 to TRBJ1-5; D ambiguous. This CDR3 has 13 amino acids. The germline gives CDR1 DFQATT, CDR2 SNEGSKA (reference sequence). V gave up 3 bases and J gave up 0 bases, with 6 bases separating them. CDR3 amino acids: CSASSGSNQPQHF. CDR3 DNA: TGCAGTGCTAGTAGCGGTAGCAATCAGCCCCAGCATTTT.

V gene TRBV4-1 combines with J gene TRBJ2-7; 10 bases are a match to TRBD2. CDR3 length equals 16 residues. V shed 0 bases and J 1 base; nucleotides not matched to a gene: 3. From germline, CDR1 is MGHRA and CDR2 YSYEKL. This CDR3 is CASSQDQGLASYEQYF. The DNA of the CDR3 is TGCGCCAGCAGCCAAGATCAGGGACTAGCGTCCTACGAGCAGTACTTC.

The rearrangement joins TRBV7-3 to TRBJ1-3, with no clear D. Per the germline V gene, CDR1 is SGHTA and CDR2 is FQGTGA. This CDR3 has 15 residues. V dropped 5 bases and J dropped 0 bases, with 11 bases sitting between them. CDR3: CASSKQTNSGNTIYF. CDR3 DNA sequence: TGTGCCAGCAGCAAGCAGACAAACTCTGGAAACACCATATATTTT.

V gene TRBV7-6 combines with J gene TRBJ1-3, with D possibly matching TRBD1 (6 bases). CDR3 length: 17 amino acids. Deletions cut 2 bases from V and 1 base from J, with 15 bases between. Germline values: CDR1 SGHVS, CDR2 FNYEAQ. The CDR3 spells CASSLSPGVSSGNTIYF. CDR3 sequence (DNA): TGTGCCAGCAGCTTAAGCCCAGGGGTATCTTCTGGAAACACCATATATTTT.

The sample holds one count of this clone. J is TRBJ2-5 and V is TRBV5-1; possible D gene TRBD2, 6 bases. V shed 6 bases and J shed 4 bases, with 13 bases lying between them. CDR1 and CDR2 (germline): SGHRS, YFSETQ. CDR3 length: 13 residues. This CDR3 is CASTRGYGETQYF. CDR3 DNA: TGCGCCAGCACCCGGGGGTACGGAGAGACCCAGTACTTC.

The V call is TRBV19, the J call TRBJ1-2; 7 bases line up with TRBD1. Trimming took 2 bases from V and 4 from J; bases not matched to a gene: 7. Looked up from germline, CDR1 is LNHDA and CDR2 is SQIVND (reference sequence). The CDR3 is made up of 15 amino acids. CDR3 nucleotide sequence: TGTGCCAGTAGTATACCGGCAGGGGGTTCCTATGGCTACACCTTC. Translation gives CASSIPAGGSYGYTF.

The chain has TRBV5-8 and TRBJ2-3; unclear D gene. The CDR3 loop spans 14 amino acids. Germline CDR1 is SGHTS and CDR2 is YDEGEE. Deletions cut 1 base from V and 1 base from J, with 7 bases between. In DNA, the CDR3 is TGTGCCAGCAGCTTGCCGTGGCGCACAGATACGCAGTATTTT. It is translated as CASSLPWRTDTQYF.

The chain uses TRBV19 and TRBJ1-2; 7 bases are a match to TRBD1. Germline CDR1 is LNHDA and CDR2 is SQIVND (reference sequence). With V trimmed by 6 bases and J by 6 bases, 7 bases remained unmatched. This CDR3 is 13 amino acids long. The CDR3 sequence: CASSRDRVDGYTF. CDR3 DNA: TGTGCCAGTAGCCGAGACAGGGTGGATGGCTACACCTTC. The full variable domain, completed using reference TRBV19 and TRBJ1-2, is DGGITQSPKYLFRKEGQNVTLSCEQNLNHDAMYWYRQDPGQGLRLIYYSQIVNDFQKGDIAEGYSVSREKKESFPLTVTSAQKNPTAFYLCASSRDRVDGYTFGSGTRLTVV.

This sequence joins TRBV29-1 and TRBJ2-5; D might be TRBD2 (6 bases). This CDR3 has 12 amino acids. V was pared by 8 bases and J by 3 bases, with 13 bases between. Germline loops: CDR1 SQVTM, CDR2 ANQGSEA. CDR3 DNA: TGCAGCTTTTGGGGGGTGAAAGAGACCCAGTACTTC. Translating gives CSFWGVKETQYF.